Listed here is a single TCR beta chain. The data were taken from a study of blood T cell repertoires in COVID-19. Study in general: The United States, Italy and Spain were the sources of the acute and convalescent COVID-19 samples.

Trimming pared 2 bases from V and 7 bases from J, leaving 15 bases between. The CDR3 extends over 14 amino acids. Germline-derived CDR1 and CDR2 are SGDLS and YYNGEE. Generated by immunoSEQ multiplex PCR, the TCRdb table keeps only in-frame clones and is missing some. This sample has under 300,000 clones, with approximately 90% found just once. The clonotype comes from a woman between 40 and 55 years old with acute or convalescent COVID-19. The chain is built from TRBV9 and TRBJ1-2; D possibly corresponds to TRBD1 (6 bases). Sequencing used peripheral blood. The CDR3 DNA sequence: TGTGCCAGCAGCGTTGGCAGGGACAAGGTTGGCTACACCTTC. It specifies CASSVGRDKVGYTF.